The text below deals with one TCR beta chain. This entry is derived from a study of blood T cell repertoires in COVID-19. As handled by the study authors: Quantification of nucleated cells was approximated via reference gene primer amplification. Here immunoSEQ multiplex PCR was the method, and the copy in TCRdb shows in-frame clones only, minus some. That table furnishes V, J and clone size, whereas the DNA furnished D and trimming. The data contain 350,000 or so clones, around 90% of them singletons. Followed longitudinally, the Seattle patients had been enrolled during active infection. The sample comprised peripheral blood. The receptor's source is a woman in her sixties with COVID-19, enrolled during active disease.

CDR3 residues: CATSLGRIGYEQYF. The CDR3 DNA follows: TGTGCCACCAGCCTCGGCAGGATCGGCTACGAGCAGTACTTC. The V and J genes are TRBV15 and TRBJ2-7; D uncertain. Germline CDR1 is LNHNV and CDR2 is YYDKDF (reference sequence). Trimming stripped 5 bases from V and 3 bases from J, with 14 bases between. The CDR3 runs 14 residues.